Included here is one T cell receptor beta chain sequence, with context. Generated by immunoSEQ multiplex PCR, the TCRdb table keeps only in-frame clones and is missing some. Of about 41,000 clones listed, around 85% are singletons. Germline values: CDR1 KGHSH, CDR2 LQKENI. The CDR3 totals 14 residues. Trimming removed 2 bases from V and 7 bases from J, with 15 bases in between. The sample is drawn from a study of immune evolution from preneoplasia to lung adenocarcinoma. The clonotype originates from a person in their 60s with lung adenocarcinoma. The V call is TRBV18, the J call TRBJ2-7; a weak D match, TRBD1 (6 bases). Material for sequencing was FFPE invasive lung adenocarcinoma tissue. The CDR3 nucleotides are TGTGCCAGCTCACCAGGACAGCATCCGGGTGAGCAGTACTTC. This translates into CASSPGQHPGEQYF.